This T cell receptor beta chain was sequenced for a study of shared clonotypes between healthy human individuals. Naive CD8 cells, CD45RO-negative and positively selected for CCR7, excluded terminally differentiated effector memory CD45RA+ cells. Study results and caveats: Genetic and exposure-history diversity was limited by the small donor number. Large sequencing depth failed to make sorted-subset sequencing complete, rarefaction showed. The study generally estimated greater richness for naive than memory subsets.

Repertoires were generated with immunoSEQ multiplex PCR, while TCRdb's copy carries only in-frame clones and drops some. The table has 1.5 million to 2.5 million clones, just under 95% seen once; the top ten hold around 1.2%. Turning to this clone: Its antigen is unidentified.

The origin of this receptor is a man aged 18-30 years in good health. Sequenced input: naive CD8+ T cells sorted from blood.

In DNA form, the CDR3 reads TGTGCCAGCAGCTTACCGGGACAGGGGCGGCCCGAGCAGTACTTC. Protein sequence: CASSLPGQGRPEQYF. The chain has TRBV7-9 and TRBJ2-7; 10 bases match TRBD1. The ends lost 2 bases at V and 6 bases at J; junction bases unmatched: 7. CDR1 SEHNR and CDR2 FQNEAQ come from the germline V gene (reference sequence). The CDR3 has 15 residues. The variable domain in full, with the rest retrieved from reference TRBV7-9 and TRBJ2-7, is DTGVSQNPRHKITKRGQNVTFRCDPISEHNRLYWYRQTLGQGPEFLTYFQNEAQLEKSRLLSDRFSAERPKGSFSTLEIQRTEQGDSAMYLCASSLPGQGRPEQYFGPGTRLTVT.